This passage covers 6 T cell receptor beta chains from one sample sequenced in a study of cytomegalovirus exposure and HLA in healthy donors. PCR involved 60 Vbeta and 13 Jbeta primers. The protocol was immunoSEQ multiplex PCR, while the TCRdb copy is restricted to in-frame clones and leaves out a portion. Counted here are about 160,000 clones, roughly 88% occurring once; the ten biggest clones make up 5% to 7%. Sequenced material: PBMCs. These receptors originate from a man aged 45 to 65 in good health and CMV-seropositive.

This chain joins TRBV5-6 and TRBJ2-3, with TRBD2 as a possible D gene (6 bases). Germline assignment: CDR1 SGHDT and CDR2 YYEEEE. This CDR3 is built from 15 residues. V lost 4 bases, J lost 0 bases, and 12 bases lay in between. The CDR3 DNA is TGTGCCAGCAGCACCCTAGCGACGAGCACAGATACGCAGTATTTT. This sequence encodes CASSTLATSTDTQYF.

This clone has a single count. The CDR3 sequence: CASSLGRGYGYTF. The CDR3 DNA reads as TGTGCCAGCAGTTTAGGCAGGGGCTATGGCTACACCTTC. The chain is built from TRBV27 and TRBJ1-2, with a weak D call TRBD1 (6 bases). The CDR3 is 13 residues long. The V gene lost 2 bases and the J gene lost 4 bases, with 8 bases spanning the gap. Germline V gene lookup returns CDR1 MNHEY and CDR2 SMNVEV (reference sequence).

This chain connects TRBV30 to TRBJ2-1; 7 bases fit TRBD1. Germline V gives CDR1 GTSNPN, CDR2 SVGIG (reference sequence). The J segment lost 4 bases and the V segment lost 6 bases, leaving 9 bases of the junction unmatched. There are 14 residues in the CDR3. CDR3 residues: CACLTGEIYNEQFF. In DNA, the CDR3 is TGTGCCTGTCTAACAGGGGAGATATACAATGAGCAGTTCTTC.

The chain carries TRBV5-6 and TRBJ2-1; TRBD2 matches at 10 bases. The length of the CDR3 is 15 residues. In germline, CDR1 is SGHDT, CDR2 YYEEEE. V dropped 0 bases and J dropped 6; count of bases not matched to a gene: 3. The CDR3 is CASSLVSSGSNEQFF. In DNA, the CDR3 is TGTGCCAGCAGCTTGGTCTCTAGCGGGAGCAATGAGCAGTTCTTC. Full variable domain (rest looked up from reference TRBV5-6 and TRBJ2-1): DAGVTQSPTHLIKTRGQQVTLRCSPKSGHDTVSWYQQALGQGPQFIFQYYEEEERQRGNFPDRFSGHQFPNYSSELNVNALLLGDSALYLCASSLVSSGSNEQFFGPGTRLTVL.

J is TRBJ1-1 and V is TRBV7-9; perhaps TRBD1 as D (6 bases). The ends were cut back, 1 base at V and 3 bases at J, with 9 bases in the middle. The CDR3 consists of 14 residues. Germline CDR1 is SEHNR and CDR2 is FQNEAQ (reference sequence). The CDR3 loop is CASSLGNRDTEAFF. DNA for the CDR3: TGTGCCAGCAGCTTAGGGAACAGGGACACTGAAGCTTTCTTT.

The CDR3 protein is CASSLPGGNTIYF. In DNA, the CDR3 is TGTGCCAGCAGCTTGCCCGGTGGAAACACCATATATTTT. The chain is built from TRBV5-4 and TRBJ1-3; D remains unclear. The CDR3 runs to 13 residues. Between the trimmed V and J ends, which lost 1 base and 3 bases, there was a span of 5 bases. From germline, CDR1 is SGHNT and CDR2 YYREEE (reference sequence).